Listed here is a single T cell receptor (beta chain). Its antigen is currently unknown. This record comes from a study of cytomegalovirus exposure and HLA in healthy donors. Every donor was a healthy person donating bone marrow. This PCR relied on a set of 60 Vbeta primers and 13 Jbeta primers. The protocol was immunoSEQ multiplex PCR, while the TCRdb copy is restricted to in-frame clones and leaves out a portion. The sample includes about 55,000 clones, roughly 82% of them seen just once. Study findings and constraints: The study put about 180 TCR beta chains on its list as cytomegalovirus-associated. Among the most significant clusters, several appeared linked to common viral pathogens in a later analysis.

The sample comprised PBMCs. The sequence was collected from a young man in good health and CMV-seronegative.

The CDR3 coding sequence is TGTGCCTGGAGGATTACAGGGTTCTCTGGGGCCAACGTCCTGACTTTC. Encoded protein: CAWRITGFSGANVLTF. V usage is TRBV30 and J usage is TRBJ2-6; TRBD1 is a possible D gene (6 bases). The V end lost 3 bases, the J end lost 0 bases, and 12 bases lay between the germline ends. This CDR3 has 16 amino acids. The germline V gene encodes CDR1 GTSNPN and CDR2 SVGIG (reference sequence). The full variable domain, with the rest looked up from reference TRBV30 and TRBJ2-6, is SQTIHQWPATLVQPVGSPLSLECTVEGTSNPNLYWYRQAAGRGLQLLFYSVGIGQISSEVPQNLSASRPQDRQFILSSKKLLLSDSGFYLCAWRITGFSGANVLTFGAGSRLTVL.